Shown below are 12 T cell receptor beta chains from a single sample sequenced in a study of T cell repertoires in cytomegalovirus infection. TCRdb processed the reads anew with MiXCR; each CDR3 protein has one entry. The sample comprises 200,000 to 250,000 distinct CDR3 sequences, approximately 6.7% of which are singletons, and 5.5% to 8% rests with the top ten. Sequencing was done on a sample of PBMCs. The receptors derive from a human donor in good health (CMV status not recorded). Some clones in this sample may be carry-over from other donors' samples.

This clonotype was seen only a few times. This chain uses TRBV2 with TRBJ1-3; D remains unclear. Germline lookup yields CDR1 SNHLY and CDR2 FYNNEI. The ends were cut back, 4 bases at V and 4 bases at J, with 14 bases in the middle. The length of the CDR3 is 15 residues. CDR3 in amino acids: CASSVNSPPGNTIYF. CDR3 nucleotides: TGTGCCAGCAGTGTAAACAGCCCGCCAGGAAACACCATATATTTT.

In its sample, this clonotype was seen many times. The chain employs TRBV28 and TRBJ2-5; D remains unclear. Germline V gives CDR1 MDHEN, CDR2 SYDVKM. The CDR3 totals 10 residues. The V gene lost 7 bases and the J gene lost 5 bases, with 5 bases spanning the gap. Here the CDR3 reads CASIGETQYF. CDR3 coding DNA: TGTGCCAGCATTGGGGAGACCCAGTACTTC.

This clonotype was recorded at least ten times. The chain recombines TRBV6-6 with TRBJ2-1; tentatively, D is TRBD1 (5 bases). Trimming took off 2 bases at V and 0 bases at J, with 14 bases between the two ends. This CDR3 region has 17 residues. The germline CDR1 and CDR2 sequences are MNHNY and SVGAGI (reference sequence). CDR3: CASSYRQLIDSYNEQFF. As DNA, the CDR3 is TGTGCCAGCAGTTACCGACAGCTCATTGACTCCTACAATGAGCAGTTCTTC.

This clonotype was counted many times. The CDR3 loop reads CASSFVPGLAGHANTGELFF. The CDR3, as DNA: TGTGCCAGCAGTTTCGTTCCGGGACTAGCGGGGCACGCGAACACCGGGGAGCTGTTTTTT. The gene calls are TRBV6-2 or TRBV6-3 and TRBJ2-2, with TRBD2 matching 13 bases. The CDR3 spans 20 residues. Trimming at V came to 4 bases and at J to 0 bases, leaving 11 bases not matched to a gene. Germline assignment: CDR1 MNHEY and CDR2 SVGEGT.

Ten or more counts support this clonotype. The chain is built from TRBV4-3 and TRBJ1-1, with D unresolved. This CDR3 region has 15 residues. V lost 0 bases to trimming and J lost 4 bases, with 12 bases between them. In germline, CDR1 is LGHNA, CDR2 YSLEER. CDR3 in amino acids: CASSQDKRLTTEAFF. CDR3 DNA sequence: TGCGCCAGCAGCCAAGATAAGAGACTGACCACTGAAGCTTTCTTT.

This clonotype was seen more than once but under ten times. The chain links TRBV19 to TRBJ1-2; D may be TRBD1 (5 bases). The CDR3 is made up of 15 amino acids. In germline, CDR1 is LNHDA, CDR2 SQIVND (reference sequence). V was trimmed by 3 bases and J by 2 bases, leaving 13 bases between them. The CDR3 coding sequence is TGTGCCAGTAGTATCGGGGGTAACCTAAACTATGGCTACACCTTC. Translating it yields CASSIGGNLNYGYTF.

There are many counts of this clonotype. The chain joins TRBV7-8 to TRBJ2-7, with TRBD1 as a possible D gene (5 bases). V was pared by 5 bases and J by 3 bases, with 14 bases between. Germline CDR1 and CDR2: SGHVS and FQNEAQ. The CDR3 totals 14 residues. The CDR3 is CASSPRRVGYEQYF. CDR3 in DNA: TGTGCCAGCAGCCCCCGCAGGGTCGGCTACGAGCAGTACTTC.

This clonotype was found many times. A read error may produce the germline difference seen at one junction end. The chain carries TRBV7-3 and TRBJ1-4; D is unclear. Germline CDR1 SGHTA, CDR2 FQGTGA. The CDR3 runs 15 residues. The CDR3 nucleotides read TGTGCCAGCAGATTAACAGCCGCAACTAATGAAAAACTGTTTTTT. It specifies CASRLTAATNEKLFF.

This clonotype occurred many times. The chain has TRBV5-4 and TRBJ1-6; TRBD1 might be the D (6 bases). The CDR3 loop spans 15 amino acids. CDR1 and CDR2 (germline): SGHNT, YYREEE (reference sequence). V lost 6 bases to trimming and J lost 9 bases, with 19 bases between them. CDR3 DNA: TGTGCCAGCACCGACCCGGGGACAAATAGTTCACCCCTCCACTTT. Its protein product is CASTDPGTNSSPLHF. The entire variable domain, with the rest obtained from reference TRBV5-4 and TRBJ1-6, is as follows: ETGVTQSPTHLIKTRGQQVTLRCSSQSGHNTVSWYQQALGQGPQFIFQYYREEENGRGNFPPRFSGLQFPNYSSELNVNALELDDSALYLCASTDPGTNSSPLHFGNGTRLTVT.

A few counts support this clonotype. V usage is TRBV6-6 and J usage is TRBJ1-2; perhaps TRBD1 as D (5 bases). Germline values: CDR1 MNHNY, CDR2 SVGAGI (reference sequence). The CDR3 contains 15 residues. The V end was cut by 6 bases, the J end by 7 bases, with 21 bases between. CDR3 coding DNA: TGTGCCAGCAGCCCGGGACCACCCACCGACCGTGGCTACACCTTC. It encodes CASSPGPPTDRGYTF.

This clonotype was seen repeatedly, ten times or more. This chain uses TRBV11-2 with TRBJ1-6; TRBD1 is a possible D gene (6 bases). V lost 3 bases to trimming and J lost 14 bases, with 8 bases between them. Germline V gene lookup returns CDR1 SGHAT and CDR2 FQNNGV. The CDR3 spans 11 residues. The CDR3 DNA reads TGTGCCAGCAGCTTTGGGGGCACCCTCCACTTT. This encodes CASSFGGTLHF.

There are many counts of this clonotype. The chain joins TRBV7-2 to TRBJ2-5; D not certain. CDR1 is SGHTA, CDR2 FQGNSA, per germline. The CDR3 covers 14 residues. Trimming took 8 bases from V and 2 from J, leaving 15 bases between them. Here the CDR3 reads CASSTRFGQETQYF. The CDR3 bases are TGTGCCAGCTCCACCCGGTTTGGTCAAGAGACCCAGTACTTC.